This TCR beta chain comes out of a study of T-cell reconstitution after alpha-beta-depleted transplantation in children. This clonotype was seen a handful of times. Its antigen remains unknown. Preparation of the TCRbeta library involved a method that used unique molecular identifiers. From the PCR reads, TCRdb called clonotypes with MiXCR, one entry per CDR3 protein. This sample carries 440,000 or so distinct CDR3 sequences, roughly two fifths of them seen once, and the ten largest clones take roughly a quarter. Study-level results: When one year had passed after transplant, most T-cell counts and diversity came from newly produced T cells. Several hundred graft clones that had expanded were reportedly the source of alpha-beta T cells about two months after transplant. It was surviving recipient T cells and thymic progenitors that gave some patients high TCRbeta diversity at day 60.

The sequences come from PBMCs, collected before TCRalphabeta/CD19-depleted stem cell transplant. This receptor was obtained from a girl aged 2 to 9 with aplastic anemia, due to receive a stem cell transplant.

The chain's CDR3 is CASSPASGPSYEQYF. DNA for the CDR3: TGCGCCAGCAGCCCAGCGAGCGGGCCCTCCTACGAGCAGTACTTC. This chain links TRBV4-3 with TRBJ2-7; D is perhaps TRBD2 (6 bases). This CDR3 is built from 15 residues. Germline V gene lookup returns CDR1 LGHNA and CDR2 YSLEER. Trimming cost V 4 bases and J 0 bases, with 13 bases left between them.